The next 16 T cell receptor beta chains were all read from a single sample in a study of metastatic and nonmetastatic thyroid tumors. From the PCR reads, TCRdb re-called clones with MiXCR. The sample contains tens of thousands of clones, roughly 20% of which appear only once. Thyroid surgery was preceded by no treatment in any patient. Sequenced input: blood. These receptors originate from a female donor with papillary thyroid cancer or a benign thyroid nodule (not recorded which). Some clones in this sample may be carry-over from other donors' samples.

This clone was counted many times. This sequence joins TRBV7-2 and TRBJ2-1, with TRBD1 identical over 11 bases. The germline gives CDR1 SGHTA, CDR2 FQGNSA. The CDR3 loop spans 15 amino acids. After removal of 5 bases from V and 4 bases from J, the junction contained 4 bases not matched to a gene. The chain's CDR3 is CASSRGQGAYNEQFF. In DNA, the CDR3 is TGTGCCAGCAGCCGCGGACAGGGGGCTTACAATGAGCAGTTCTTC.

The gene calls are TRBV11-2 and TRBJ2-1; 9 bases align to TRBD2. The CDR3 runs to 16 residues. The germline V gene encodes CDR1 SGHAT and CDR2 FQNNGV. J was trimmed by 4 bases and V by 0 bases; bases with no gene match: 4. The CDR3 loop reads CASSLEPSGKYNEQFF. The CDR3 DNA reads as TGTGCCAGCAGCTTAGAGCCTAGCGGGAAATACAATGAGCAGTTCTTC. The full variable domain, in which reference TRBV11-2 and TRBJ2-1 provide the parts outside the CDR3, is EAGVAQSPRYKIIEKRQSVAFWCNPISGHATLYWYQQILGQGPKLLIQFQNNGVVDDSQLPKDRFSAERLKGVDSTLKIQPAKLEDSAVYLCASSLEPSGKYNEQFFGPGTRLTVL.

The V gene is TRBV9, the J gene TRBJ2-1; D is unresolved. The CDR3 has 16 residues. The V end was cut by 4 bases, the J end by 3 bases, with 17 bases between. The germline V gene has CDR1 SGDLS and CDR2 YYNGEE. The CDR3 protein is CASSRALVDFYNEQFF. The CDR3 nucleotides read TGTGCCAGCAGCCGCGCCCTAGTGGATTTCTACAATGAGCAGTTCTTC.

This clone has more than one count but fewer than ten. The CDR3 is CATNAGQPNEKLFF. In DNA, the CDR3 is TGTGCCACCAACGCGGGACAGCCTAATGAAAAACTGTTTTTT. V gene TRBV6-2 or TRBV6-3 combines with J gene TRBJ1-4; 7 nucleotides match TRBD1. The CDR3 has 14 residues. The V segment lost 10 bases and the J segment 3 bases; nucleotides outside the gene matches: 8. Germline-derived CDR1 and CDR2 are MNHEY and SVGEGT.

The chain links TRBV28 to TRBJ1-2; the D gene is possibly TRBD1 (6 bases). Germline assignment: CDR1 MDHEN and CDR2 SYDVKM. V was pared by 4 bases and J by 7 bases, with 19 bases between. This CDR3 spans 15 amino acids. The CDR3 nucleotides read TGTGCCAGCAGTTCCCGGGATGGGGGGCGCCGTGGCTACACCTTC. It codes for CASSSRDGGRRGYTF.

In this sample, this clone turned up many times. The chain has TRBV5-4 and TRBJ1-6; no firm D call. The CDR3 contains 16 residues. Trimming cost V 4 bases and J 8 bases, with 19 bases left between them. Germline V lookup: CDR1 SGHNT, CDR2 YYREEE (reference sequence). CDR3 in amino acids: CASSKMTRVVDSPLHF. CDR3 DNA: TGTGCCAGCAGCAAAATGACACGAGTCGTAGATTCACCCCTCCACTTT.

This clone occurred many times. This sequence joins TRBV9 and TRBJ2-7; TRBD2 agrees at 10 bases. This CDR3 comprises 16 residues. Germline values: CDR1 SGDLS, CDR2 YYNGEE. V dropped 0 bases and J dropped 4; count of bases not matched to a gene: 7. This CDR3 is CASSVAASGSLYEQYF. The CDR3 DNA follows: TGTGCCAGCAGCGTAGCGGCTAGCGGGAGCTTGTACGAGCAGTACTTC.

There are many counts of this clone. V and J are TRBV7-7 and TRBJ2-1; TRBD2 agrees at 13 bases. Germline CDR1 and CDR2: SSHAT and FNYEAQ (reference sequence). The CDR3 is made up of 13 amino acids. The chain's CDR3 is CASGGLAGDEQFF. For the CDR3, the DNA is TGTGCTAGCGGTGGACTAGCGGGAGATGAGCAGTTCTTC.

Of note for this clone: At one end the junction does not follow the germline gene, possibly because of a read error. This chain links TRBV6-2 or TRBV6-3 with TRBJ2-2; 11 bases agree with TRBD2. The CDR3 sequence is 14 residues long. Germline loops: CDR1 MNHEY, CDR2 SVGEGT. Written as DNA, the CDR3 is TGTGCCAACAGCAAGACTAGCGGGACCGGGGAGCTGGTTTTT. Protein: CANSKTSGTGELVF.

This clone was found many times. A read error may be the cause here, since a much bigger clone is one base away. The chain employs TRBV10-2 and TRBJ1-5, with 7 bases fitting TRBD1. This CDR3 region has 15 residues. Losses at the gene ends were 8 bases for V and 0 bases for J; bases not matched to a gene: 7. Per the germline V gene, CDR1 is WSHSY and CDR2 is SAAADI. CDR3 nucleotides: TGCGCCAGCCAGAGGGGGCACTATAGCAATCAGCCCCAGCATTTT. Translating it yields CASQRGHYSNQPQHF.

This clone is termed medium-sized. This rearrangement joins TRBV4-3 to TRBJ1-5, with D hard to call. V was cut by 0 bases and J by 4 bases, with 16 bases left in between. The germline V gene has CDR1 LGHNA and CDR2 YSLEER. The CDR3 loop spans 17 amino acids. CDR3 coding DNA: TGCGCCAGCAGCCAAGAATACGCGGGCCGACTAAATCAGCCCCAGCATTTT. It specifies CASSQEYAGRLNQPQHF.

This clone was seen a few times. The chain joins TRBV7-8 to TRBJ2-7, with D possibly being TRBD2 (6 bases). Germline V gene lookup returns CDR1 SGHVS and CDR2 FQNEAQ. This CDR3 region has 15 residues. Trimming left V 7 bases short and J 2 bases short, with 18 bases between. The CDR3 DNA sequence: TGTGCCAGCAACTTCGGCGGGATATCCGCCTACGAGCAGTACTTC. This encodes CASNFGGISAYEQYF.

This clone was picked up a small number of times. This sequence may be a read error, since a much larger clone differs from it by one base. The chain uses TRBV6-5 and TRBJ2-6; 12 nucleotides agree with TRBD2. Looked up from germline, CDR1 is MNHEY and CDR2 is SVGAGI. This CDR3 region has 18 residues. The CDR3 DNA reads TGTGCCAGCAGTTACGGGCTAGCGGGAGGGCCGGGGGCCAACTTCCTGACTTTC. This gives the protein CASSYGLAGGPGANFLTF.

The V call is TRBV6-2 or TRBV6-3, the J call TRBJ1-6; 7 bases map to TRBD1. Trimming cost V 4 bases and J 7 bases; bases outside gene matches: 7. Germline V lookup: CDR1 MNHEY, CDR2 SVGEGT. The CDR3 has 15 amino acids. The CDR3 coding sequence is TGTGCCAGCAGTTCCCCGGGACAGATAAATTCACCCCTCCACTTT. Residues: CASSSPGQINSPLHF.

The chain is built from TRBV9 and TRBJ2-5; TRBD2 matches 8 bases. The CDR3 has 18 amino acids. The V segment lost 3 bases and the J segment 4 bases; nucleotides outside the gene matches: 17. Per the germline V gene, CDR1 is SGDLS and CDR2 is YYNGEE. The DNA for the CDR3 is TGTGCCAGCAGCGCCGTAGCGGGAAGGCACCCGGGGGGAGAGACCCAGTACTTC. Translation gives CASSAVAGRHPGGETQYF. Based on the CDR3 plus reference TRBV9 and TRBJ2-5, the full variable domain is DSGVTQTPKHLITATGQRVTLRCSPRSGDLSVYWYQQSLDQGLQFLIQYYNGEERAKGNILERFSAQQFPDLHSELNLSSLELGDSALYFCASSAVAGRHPGGETQYFGPGTRLLVL.

By proportion, this clone is medium-sized. The CDR3 region is CAWTLGQEKLFF. The CDR3 nucleotides read TGTGCCTGGACCCTCGGGCAGGAAAAACTGTTTTTT. The chain employs TRBV30 and TRBJ1-4; D uncertain. V shed 4 bases and J shed 8 bases, with 11 bases lying between them. The CDR3 is made up of 12 amino acids. CDR1 and CDR2 from the germline V gene are GTSNPN and SVGIG (reference sequence).